A selection of T cell receptor beta chains follows, all from one sample in a study of sequential checkpoint blockade in melanoma. TCRdb's copy holds only in-frame clones and misses some; the assay was immunoSEQ multiplex PCR. The data contain 18,000 or so clones, around 65% of them singletons. Sequenced material: CD8+ T cells sorted from blood (inferred from file names), taken from a patient given nivolumab and ipilimumab in sequence. Receptors originate from a human donor with melanoma. CDR3s include the opening cysteine and the closing phenylalanine or tryptophan. Some rows mark clone size as missing; the rest say once, few, many or name a class of expanded clone.

abundance | j_gene | v_gene | CDR3aa
. | TRBJ1-1 | TRBV20-1 | CSVSGGTEAFF
. | TRBJ2-7 | TRBV9 | CASSPGQGTYEQYF
few | TRBJ1-5 | TRBV4-1 | CASSPAGALIQPQHF
once | TRBJ1-1 | TRBV9 | CASNDGTYTEAFF